This TCR beta chain was captured by sequencing in a study of T cells in Graves' hyperthyroidism and ophthalmopathy. About the study: Blood from the periphery was taken at initial diagnosis, before any treatment.

There were TCR beta CDR3 regions amplified from RNA transcripts. TCR CDR3 underwent first-round RT-PCR with the HTBI primer set. TCRdb reanalysed the multiplex PCR reads using MiXCR and keeps one entry per CDR3 protein. The sample lists about 640,000 distinct CDR3 sequences; less than 25% were seen once. As for this clonotype: Its antigen is currently unknown.

Duration under 3 months, a NOSPECS grade of at least 4, and a Clinical Activity Score of at least 3 characterized the ophthalmopathy patients. Study-wide findings and caveats: In the analysis, a 13 V-J model separated ophthalmopathy from stable hyperthyroidism.

The V and J ends lost 0 bases and 4 bases respectively, with 12 bases between them. Germline loops: CDR1 MGHRA, CDR2 YSYEKL. The CDR3 consists of 15 residues. Sequenced input: blood. The origin of this receptor is a man aged 25-40 years with Graves' ophthalmopathy. V and J are TRBV4-1 and TRBJ2-5; D gene unclear. The CDR3 DNA reads as TGCGCCAGCAGCCAAGAAGCTAGTTCTCGAGAGACCCAGTACTTC. Its translation is CASSQEASSRETQYF.